This TCR beta chain was sequenced in a study of T-cell reconstitution after alpha-beta-depleted transplantation in children. Molecular barcoding with unique molecular identifiers was used for the TCRbeta library. MiXCR, applied by TCRdb to the PCR reads, yields one record per CDR3 protein. The sample lists under 250,000 distinct CDR3 sequences, roughly 7% seen once, with 5.5% in the top ten. Germline CDR1 reads SGHTA; CDR2 reads FQGNSA. This CDR3 comprises 15 residues. V trimming: 6 bases; J trimming: 4 bases; junction bases outside the gene matches: 4. Ten or more counts support this clonotype. Sequencing used PBMCs, obtained before TCRalphabeta/CD19-depleted stem cell transplant. The clonotype originates from a boy aged 2 to 10 with acute lymphoblastic leukemia, due to receive a stem cell transplant. V gene TRBV7-2 combines with J gene TRBJ1-5; 12 positions match TRBD1. The CDR3 coding sequence is TGTGCCAGCAGTGGGGGACAGGGGGCGAATCAGCCCCAGCATTTT. This sequence encodes CASSGGQGANQPQHF. The full variable domain, completed using reference TRBV7-2 and TRBJ1-5, is GAGVSQSPSNKVTEKGKDVELRCDPISGHTALYWYRQSLGQGLEFLIYFQGNSAPDKSGLPSDRFSAERTGGSVSTLTIQRTQQEDSAVYLCASSGGQGANQPQHFGDGTRLSIL.